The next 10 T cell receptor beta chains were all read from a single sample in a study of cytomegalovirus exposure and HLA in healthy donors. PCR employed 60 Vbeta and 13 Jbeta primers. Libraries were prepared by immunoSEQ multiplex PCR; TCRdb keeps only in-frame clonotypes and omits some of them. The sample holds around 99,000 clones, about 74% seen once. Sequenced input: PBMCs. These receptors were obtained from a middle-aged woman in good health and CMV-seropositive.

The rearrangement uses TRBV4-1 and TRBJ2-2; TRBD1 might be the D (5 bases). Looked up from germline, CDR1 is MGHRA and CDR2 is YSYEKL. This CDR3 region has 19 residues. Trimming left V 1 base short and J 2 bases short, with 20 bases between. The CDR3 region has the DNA TGCGCCAGCAGCCAAGGTCGGGTAGAGTCCAGGGCAAACACCGGGGAGCTGTTTTTT. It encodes CASSQGRVESRANTGELFF.

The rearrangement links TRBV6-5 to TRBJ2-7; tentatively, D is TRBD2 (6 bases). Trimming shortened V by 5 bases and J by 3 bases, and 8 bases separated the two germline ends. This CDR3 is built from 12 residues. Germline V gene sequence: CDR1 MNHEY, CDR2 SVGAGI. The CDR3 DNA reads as TGTGCCAGCAGTACGCGGGGCTACGAGCAGTACTTC. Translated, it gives CASSTRGYEQYF.

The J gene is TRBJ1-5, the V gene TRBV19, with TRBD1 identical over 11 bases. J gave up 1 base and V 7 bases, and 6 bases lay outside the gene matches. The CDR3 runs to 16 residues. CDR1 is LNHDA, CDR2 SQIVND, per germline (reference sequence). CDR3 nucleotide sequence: TGTGCCAGTACAAACCGGGACAGGGGGAGCAATCAGCCCCAGCATTTT. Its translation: CASTNRDRGSNQPQHF.

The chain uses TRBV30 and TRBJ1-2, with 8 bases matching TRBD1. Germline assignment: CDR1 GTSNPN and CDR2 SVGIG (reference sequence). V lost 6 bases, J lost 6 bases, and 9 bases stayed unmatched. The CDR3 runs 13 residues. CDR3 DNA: TGTGCCTGCCTCTTGACAGGGGTCGATGGCTACACCTTC. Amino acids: CACLLTGVDGYTF.

CDR3 sequence: CASSIGAPDRVYTGELFF. The CDR3 bases are TGTGCCAGTAGTATTGGGGCCCCGGACAGGGTTTACACCGGGGAGCTGTTTTTT. This rearrangement joins TRBV19 to TRBJ2-2; TRBD1 agrees at 8 bases. The V gene's germline CDR1 is LNHDA and CDR2 SQIVND (reference sequence). The junction had 12 bases not matched to a gene; V was cut back by 3 bases and J by 3 bases. The CDR3 is 18 residues long.

The DNA for the CDR3 is TGTGCCAGCAGAGGAGGGCATACGGACACTGAAGCTTTCTTT. As protein: CASRGGHTDTEAFF. V and J are TRBV6-1 and TRBJ1-1; D gene ambiguous. CDR1 MNHNS and CDR2 SASEGT come from the germline V gene. V was clipped by 6 bases and J by 3 bases, with 14 bases between them. The CDR3 totals 14 residues.

DNA of the CDR3: TGCGCCAGCAGCTTCCTTTCCGGGACACGGGCTGAAGCTTTCTTT. Its protein is CASSFLSGTRAEAFF. V and J are TRBV5-1 and TRBJ1-1, with D tentatively TRBD1 (6 bases). The CDR3 extends over 15 amino acids. V was trimmed by 2 bases and J by 6 bases, leaving 17 bases between them. Germline-derived CDR1 and CDR2 are SGHRS and YFSETQ.

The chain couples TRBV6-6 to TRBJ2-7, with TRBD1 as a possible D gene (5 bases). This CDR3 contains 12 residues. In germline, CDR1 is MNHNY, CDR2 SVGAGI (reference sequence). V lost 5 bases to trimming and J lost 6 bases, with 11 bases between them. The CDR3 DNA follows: TGTGCCAGCAGTACAACACAGGTCGAGCAGTACTTC. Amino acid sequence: CASSTTQVEQYF.

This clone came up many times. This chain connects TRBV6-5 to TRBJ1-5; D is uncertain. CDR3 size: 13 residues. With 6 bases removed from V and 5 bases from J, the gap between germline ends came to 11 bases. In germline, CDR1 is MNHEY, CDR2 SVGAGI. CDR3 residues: CASSDTGDQPQHF. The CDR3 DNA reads TGTGCCAGCAGCGACACCGGGGATCAGCCCCAGCATTTT.

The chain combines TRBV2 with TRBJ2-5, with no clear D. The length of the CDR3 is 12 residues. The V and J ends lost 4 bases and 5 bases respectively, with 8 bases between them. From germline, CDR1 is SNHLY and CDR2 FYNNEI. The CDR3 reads CASSGVSETQYF. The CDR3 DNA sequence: TGTGCCAGCAGTGGTGTAAGCGAGACCCAGTACTTC.